The rows below give T cell receptor beta chains drawn from one sample of a study of regulatory T cells in long-lasting Graves disease. A single record per CDR3 protein comes from TCRdb applying MiXCR to the multiplex PCR reads. The sample records 400,000 to 600,000 distinct CDR3 sequences, roughly 21% being singletons. Sequencing was performed on peripheral blood mononuclear cells (PBMCs), taken when the disease was refractory, from a patient treated with antithyroid drugs. The receptors come from a female donor with Graves disease. CDR3s include the opening cysteine and the closing phenylalanine or tryptophan. D genes are given only for firm matches. Size tells how often a clone was seen (once, few, many) or the class of an expanded clone, and some rows leave it out.

>many|TRBV12-3/TRBV12-4|TRBJ1-1|-
TGTGCCAGCAGACAAGTGAGGGGTCGAGAGGCTTTCTTT
CASRQVRGREAFF
>few|TRBV25-1|TRBJ1-5|-
TGTGCCAGCGGCCAGGGTTATAGCAATCAGCCCCAGCATTTT
CASGQGYSNQPQHF
>once|TRBV2|TRBJ1-1|-
TGTGCCAGCAGTGGGGACGCTAACACTGAGGCTTTCTTT
CASSGDANTEAFF
>many|TRBV12-3/TRBV12-4|TRBJ2-7|-
TGTGCCAGCAGCTTCACCGGACAGCGCGAGCAGTACTTC
CASSFTGQREQYF
>-|TRBV29-1|TRBJ2-7|TRBD1
TGCAGCGTTTCCCCGGGACAGGACACCTACGAGCAGTACTTC
CSVSPGQDTYEQYF
>many|TRBV28|TRBJ2-2|-
TGTGCCAGCAGCTACCTGGGGGACCCGAACACCGGGGAGCTGTTTTTT
CASSYLGDPNTGELFF
>many|TRBV19|TRBJ1-1|-
TGTGCCAGTAGTGTTTGGGAGAACACTGAAGCTTTCTTT
CASSVWENTEAFF
>many|TRBV28|TRBJ2-5|TRBD1
TGTGCCAGCAGTGGACAGGGGGGACTACAAGAGACCCAGTACTTC
CASSGQGGLQETQYF
>-|TRBV20-1|TRBJ2-1|TRBD2
TGCAGTGCTAGTTCCCTAGCGGCAAGGAACTACAATGAGCAGTTCTTC
CSASSLAARNYNEQFF
>-|TRBV5-1|TRBJ1-2|TRBD1
TGCGCCAGCAGCTTGGGGGGACAGGAGCGCTATGGCTACACCTTC
CASSLGGQERYGYTF
>-|TRBV5-1|TRBJ1-4|-
TGCGCCAGCAGCATTTTGGGGCCAGCAACTAATGAAAAACTGTTTTTT
CASSILGPATNEKLFF
>few|TRBV20-1|TRBJ2-7|-
TGCAGTGCTAGAAGACTGCGCACCTACGAGCAGTACTTC
CSARRLRTYEQYF
>once|TRBV5-1|TRBJ1-4|-
TGCGCCAGCCGGTTTTCGACGGAAAAACTGTTTTTT
CASRFSTEKLFF
>many|TRBV28|TRBJ2-4|-
TGTGCCAGCCTATTGTCGGGGGAGGTGGGCATTCAGTACTTC
CASLLSGEVGIQYF
>many|TRBV9|TRBJ1-6|-
TGTGCCAGCAGCGAATCGGGCGTGGATTCACCCCTCCACTTT
CASSESGVDSPLHF
>-|TRBV6-5|TRBJ2-4|-
TGTGCCAGCAGTTACCCAGGGGAAAACATTCAGTACTTC
CASSYPGENIQYF
>many|TRBV7-6|TRBJ2-5|TRBD2
TGTGCCAGCAGTCCGGGAGGGCACCAAGAGACCCAGTACTTC
CASSPGGHQETQYF
>-|TRBV28|TRBJ1-2|TRBD1
TGTGCCAGCAGTCGCCAACAGGGGAACTATGGCTACACCTTC
CASSRQQGNYGYTF
>many|TRBV12-3/TRBV12-4|TRBJ1-6|-
TGTGCCAGCAGAAAGACCGGGGAAGATTCACCCCTCCACTTT
CASRKTGEDSPLHF
>-|TRBV29-1|TRBJ2-1|-
TGCAGCGTTGTCGGGATGGGCAATGAGCAGTTCTTC
CSVVGMGNEQFF
>few|TRBV5-8|TRBJ1-2|-
TGTGCCAGCAGCCAAGGCCCCCCCTATGGCTACACCTTC
CASSQGPPYGYTF
>many|TRBV20-1|TRBJ1-2|-
TGCAGTGCTAGGGACATTTATGGCTACACCTTC
CSARDIYGYTF
>-|TRBV7-2|TRBJ2-2|TRBD2
TGTGCCAGCAGCCTTAGCGGGACTTTCACCGGGGAGCTGTTTTTT
CASSLSGTFTGELFF
>-|TRBV9|TRBJ2-2|TRBD2
TGTGCCAGCAGCGTATCGGTAGCGGGGGGGTTGAACACCGGGGAGCTGTTTTTT
CASSVSVAGGLNTGELFF
>many|TRBV7-3|TRBJ2-2|TRBD2
TGTGCCAGCAGCTTAGGTCCTAGCGGAGACACCGGGGAGCTGTTTTTT
CASSLGPSGDTGELFF
>-|TRBV6-2/TRBV6-3|TRBJ2-2|-
TGTGCCAGCAGTAGACTTGGGACGTTTCCCACCGGGGAGCTGTTTTTT
CASSRLGTFPTGELFF
>many|TRBV28|TRBJ2-7|TRBD1
TGTGCCAGCACCCCCGGACAGGGGGCCGTCTACGAGCAGTACTTC
CASTPGQGAVYEQYF
>few|TRBV7-8|TRBJ2-2|TRBD2
TGTGCCAGCAGCTTAGTACCTTGGCAGGGAGGGGATACCGGGGAGCTGTTTTTT
CASSLVPWQGGDTGELFF
>-|TRBV20-1|TRBJ2-7|TRBD2
TGCAGTGCTAGAGGGGTTTTAGCGGGCACCTACGAGCAGTACTTC
CSARGVLAGTYEQYF
>-|TRBV7-6|TRBJ2-2|-
TGTGCCAGCAGCCAGATCCGGGTTATGAGCACCGGGGAGCTGTTTTTT
CASSQIRVMSTGELFF
>-|TRBV28|TRBJ2-7|TRBD2
TGTGCCAACATCTCTACTAGCGGCCCCTACGAGCAGTACTTC
CANISTSGPYEQYF
>many|TRBV5-8|TRBJ2-5|-
TGTGCCAGCAGCGGGGAGCACCAAGAGACCCAGTACTTC
CASSGEHQETQYF
>-|TRBV19|TRBJ1-5|-
TGTGCCAGTAGTCTTCCGGACAGCCGCAATCAGCCCCAGCATTTT
CASSLPDSRNQPQHF
>-|TRBV29-1|TRBJ1-2|-
TGCAGCGTCGCCATATCGGAAGGGAACTATGGCTACGCCTTC
CSVAISEGNYGYAF
>-|TRBV20-1|TRBJ2-3|-
TGCAGTGCTAGAGCGGGTCCAGATACGCAGTATTTT
CSARAGPDTQYF
>-|TRBV9|TRBJ2-7|-
TGTGCCAGCAGCCCGAGGCTCTTTTCCTACGAGCAGTACTTC
CASSPRLFSYEQYF
>many|TRBV11-2|TRBJ2-7|-
TGTGCCAGCAGTGGGACGGCTCAGGGCGAGCAGTACTTC
CASSGTAQGEQYF
>many|TRBV6-1|TRBJ2-7|TRBD2
TGTGCCAGCATTGGGCGGGGGTCCTACGAGCAGTACTTC
CASIGRGSYEQYF
>-|TRBV3-1|TRBJ1-6|-
TGTGCCAGCAGCCAACGGCACACCAATTCACCCCTCCACTTT
CASSQRHTNSPLHF
>few|TRBV9|TRBJ2-7|-
TGTGCCAGCGGAACAAACGAGGGACCCCCCTACGAGCAGTACTTC
CASGTNEGPPYEQYF
>many|TRBV28|TRBJ1-2|-
TGTGCCAGCAGTTTACGAGCCGGCTACACCTTC
CASSLRAGYTF
>-|TRBV5-1|TRBJ2-5|-
TGCGCCAGCAGCTTGGCCGCGGTTCGGGAGACCCAGTACTTC
CASSLAAVRETQYF
>many|TRBV9|TRBJ1-4|-
TGTGCCAGCAGCGTAGGCCAGTGGGCAACTAATGAAAAACTGTTTTTT
CASSVGQWATNEKLFF
>-|TRBV19|TRBJ2-7|-
TGTGCCAGTACCTGGGACGGCGAGGGTTACGAGCAGTACTTC
CASTWDGEGYEQYF
>many|TRBV19|TRBJ1-1|-
TGTGCCAGTACCGCGGGGGGCACTGAAGCTTTCTTT
CASTAGGTEAFF
>-|TRBV3-1|TRBJ1-3|TRBD1
TGTGCCAGCAGCCGAGGGACAGACGGAAACACCATATATTTT
CASSRGTDGNTIYF
>many|TRBV28|TRBJ2-7|-
TGTGCCAGCAGTTTGATGGGATCCTACGAGCAGTACTTC
CASSLMGSYEQYF
>many|TRBV5-6|TRBJ2-7|TRBD2
TGTGCCAGCAGCTTGGGACTAGCGTCTTACGAGCAGTACTTC
CASSLGLASYEQYF
>few|TRBV29-1|TRBJ2-7|-
TGCAGCGTCCGACTAGAGTACGAGCAGTACTTC
CSVRLEYEQYF
>-|TRBV5-1|TRBJ2-7|-
TGCGCCAGCAGCATTTCGGGGCAGGTCTACGAGCAGTACTTC
CASSISGQVYEQYF
>-|TRBV27|TRBJ1-4|TRBD1
TGTGCCAGCAGTCCCCCGGGACAGGCCCCAAAACTGTTTTTT
CASSPPGQAPKLFF
>few|TRBV7-9|TRBJ1-4|TRBD1
TGTGCCAGCACCATTGTTCAGGGGGGAAATGAAAAACTGTTTTTT
CASTIVQGGNEKLFF
>many|TRBV5-1|TRBJ1-1|-
TGCGCCAGCAGCTCGAACTACAGGGAGAACACTGAAGCTTTCTTT
CASSSNYRENTEAFF
>-|TRBV7-2|TRBJ2-2|-
TGTGCCAGCAGCTTCGAAGGGGGAGGCCGGGAGCTGTTTTTT
CASSFEGGGRELFF
>many|TRBV3-1|TRBJ2-2|-
TGTGCCAGCAGCCAAGACACCGGGGAGCTGTTTTTT
CASSQDTGELFF
>many|TRBV28|TRBJ1-5|TRBD1
TGTGCCAGCAGTTTGACAGGGGGTAGCAATCAGCCCCAGCATTTT
CASSLTGGSNQPQHF
>many|TRBV10-3|TRBJ2-5|-
TGTGCCATCAGTGAGTTTCAAGAGACCCAGTACTTC
CAISEFQETQYF
>-|TRBV3-1|TRBJ1-1|-
TGTGCCAGCAGCCAAGATGCAGGGGTTACTGAAGCTTTCTTT
CASSQDAGVTEAFF
>many|TRBV2|TRBJ1-4|-
TGTGCCAGCAGTGCCTACAGGGACGATGAAAAACTGTTTTTT
CASSAYRDDEKLFF
>many|TRBV28|TRBJ2-5|TRBD1
TGTGCCAGCAGTTTAAAAGGGGGCGGGGAGACCCAGTACTTC
CASSLKGGGETQYF